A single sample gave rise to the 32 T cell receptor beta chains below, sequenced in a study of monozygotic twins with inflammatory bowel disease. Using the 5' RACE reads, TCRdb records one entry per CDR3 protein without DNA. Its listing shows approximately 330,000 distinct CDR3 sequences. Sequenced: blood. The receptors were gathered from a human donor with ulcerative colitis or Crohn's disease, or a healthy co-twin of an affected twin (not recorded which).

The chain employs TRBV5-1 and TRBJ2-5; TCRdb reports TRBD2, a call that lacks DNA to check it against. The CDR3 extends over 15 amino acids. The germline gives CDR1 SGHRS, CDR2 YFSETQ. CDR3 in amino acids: CASSFGGSGEETQYF.

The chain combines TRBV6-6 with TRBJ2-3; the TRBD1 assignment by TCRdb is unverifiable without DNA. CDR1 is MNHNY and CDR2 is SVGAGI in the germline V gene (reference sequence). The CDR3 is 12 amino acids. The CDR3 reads CASGRPPDTQYF.

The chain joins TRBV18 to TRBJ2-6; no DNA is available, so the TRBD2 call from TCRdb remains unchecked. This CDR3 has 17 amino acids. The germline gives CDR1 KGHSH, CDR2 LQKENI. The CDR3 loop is CASSLTSGETGANVLTF.

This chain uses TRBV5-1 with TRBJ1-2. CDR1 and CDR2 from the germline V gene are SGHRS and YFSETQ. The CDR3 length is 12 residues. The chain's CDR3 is CASSLDRTGYTF.

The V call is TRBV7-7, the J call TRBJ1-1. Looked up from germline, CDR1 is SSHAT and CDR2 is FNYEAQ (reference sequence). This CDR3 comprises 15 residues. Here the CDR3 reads CASSSKSRIGTEAFF. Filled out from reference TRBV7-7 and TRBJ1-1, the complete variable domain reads GAGVSQSPRYKVTKRGQDVTLRCDPISSHATLYWYQQALGQGPEFLTYFNYEAQPDKSGLPSDRFSAERPEGSISTLTIQRTEQRDSAMYRCASSSKSRIGTEAFFGQGTRLTVV.

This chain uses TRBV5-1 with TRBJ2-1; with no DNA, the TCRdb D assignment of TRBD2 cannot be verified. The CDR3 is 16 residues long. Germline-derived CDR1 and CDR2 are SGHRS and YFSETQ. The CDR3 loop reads CASSLEGLAGVNEQFF.

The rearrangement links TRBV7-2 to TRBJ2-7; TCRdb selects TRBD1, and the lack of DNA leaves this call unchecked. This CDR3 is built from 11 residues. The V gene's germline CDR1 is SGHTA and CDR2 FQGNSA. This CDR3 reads CASSLVGHLFF.

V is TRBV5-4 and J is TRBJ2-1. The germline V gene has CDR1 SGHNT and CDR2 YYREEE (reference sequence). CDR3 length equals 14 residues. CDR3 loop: CASSLRLLGNEQFF.

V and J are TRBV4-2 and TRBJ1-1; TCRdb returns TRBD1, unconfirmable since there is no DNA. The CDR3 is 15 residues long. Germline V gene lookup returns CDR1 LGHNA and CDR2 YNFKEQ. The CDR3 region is CASSFGGGMNTEAFF.

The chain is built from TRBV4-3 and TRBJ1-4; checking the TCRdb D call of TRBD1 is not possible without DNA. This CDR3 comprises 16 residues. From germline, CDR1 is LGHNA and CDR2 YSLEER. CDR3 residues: CASSQWQGSSNEKLFF.

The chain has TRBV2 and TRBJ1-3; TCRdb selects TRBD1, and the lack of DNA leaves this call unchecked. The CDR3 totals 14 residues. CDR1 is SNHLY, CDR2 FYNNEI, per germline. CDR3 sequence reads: CASTGTGELVTIYF.

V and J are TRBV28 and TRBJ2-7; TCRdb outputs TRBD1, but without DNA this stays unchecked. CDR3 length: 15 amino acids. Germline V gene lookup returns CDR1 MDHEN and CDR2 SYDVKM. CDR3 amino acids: CASSSTGSLLYEQYF.

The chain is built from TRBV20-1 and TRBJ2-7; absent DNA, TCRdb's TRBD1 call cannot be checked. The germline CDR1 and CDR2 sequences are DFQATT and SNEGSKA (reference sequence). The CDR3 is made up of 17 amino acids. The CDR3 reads CSARDSGQPSFSYEQYF.

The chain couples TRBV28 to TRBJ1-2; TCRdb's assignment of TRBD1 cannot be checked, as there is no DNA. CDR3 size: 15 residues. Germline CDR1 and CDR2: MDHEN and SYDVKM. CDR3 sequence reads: CASSKTGFTNYGYTF.

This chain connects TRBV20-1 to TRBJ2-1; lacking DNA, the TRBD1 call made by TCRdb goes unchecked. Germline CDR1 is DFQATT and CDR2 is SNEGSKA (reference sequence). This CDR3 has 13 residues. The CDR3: CSAGQRVNNEQFF.

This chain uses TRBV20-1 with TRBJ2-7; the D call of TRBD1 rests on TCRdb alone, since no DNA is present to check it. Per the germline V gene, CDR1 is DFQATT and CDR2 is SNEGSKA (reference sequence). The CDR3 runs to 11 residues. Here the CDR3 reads CSVQQGDEQYF.

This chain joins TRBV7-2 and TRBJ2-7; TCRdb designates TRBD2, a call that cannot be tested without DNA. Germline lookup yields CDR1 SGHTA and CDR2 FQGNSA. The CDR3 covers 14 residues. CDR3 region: CASSLGPSGAEQYF.

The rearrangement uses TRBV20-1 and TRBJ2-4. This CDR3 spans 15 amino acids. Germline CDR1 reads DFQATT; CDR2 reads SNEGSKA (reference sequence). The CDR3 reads CSARDLGLAKNIQYF.

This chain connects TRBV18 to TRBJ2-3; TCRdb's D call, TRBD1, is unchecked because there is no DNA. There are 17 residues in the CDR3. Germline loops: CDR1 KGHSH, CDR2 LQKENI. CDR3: CASSPPGGSPSTDTQYF.

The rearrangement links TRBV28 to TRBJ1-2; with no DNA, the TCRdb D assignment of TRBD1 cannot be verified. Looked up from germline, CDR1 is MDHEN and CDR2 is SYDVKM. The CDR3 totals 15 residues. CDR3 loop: CASSLGARGGYGYTF.

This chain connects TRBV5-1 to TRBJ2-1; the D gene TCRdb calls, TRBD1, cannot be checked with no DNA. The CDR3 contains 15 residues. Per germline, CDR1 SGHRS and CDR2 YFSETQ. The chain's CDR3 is CASSSPSGTYNEQFF.

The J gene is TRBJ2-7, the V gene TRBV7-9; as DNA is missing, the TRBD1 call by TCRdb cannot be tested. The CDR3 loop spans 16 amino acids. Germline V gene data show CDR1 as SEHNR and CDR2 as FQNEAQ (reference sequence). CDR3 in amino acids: CASSLPAARGHYEQYF.

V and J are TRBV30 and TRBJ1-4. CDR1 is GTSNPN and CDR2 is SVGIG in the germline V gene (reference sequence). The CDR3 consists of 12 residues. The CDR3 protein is CAWSVRSEKLFF.

Here the CDR3 reads CASSLDWGTLNEQFF. The V and J genes are TRBV7-9 and TRBJ2-1; the TCRdb D gene call, TRBD1, has no DNA to confirm it. The CDR3 contains 15 residues. The germline V gene has CDR1 SEHNR and CDR2 FQNEAQ (reference sequence).

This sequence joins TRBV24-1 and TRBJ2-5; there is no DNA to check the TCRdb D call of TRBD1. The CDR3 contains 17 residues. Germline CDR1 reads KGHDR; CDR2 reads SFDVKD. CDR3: CATAKGGVRGKEETQYF.

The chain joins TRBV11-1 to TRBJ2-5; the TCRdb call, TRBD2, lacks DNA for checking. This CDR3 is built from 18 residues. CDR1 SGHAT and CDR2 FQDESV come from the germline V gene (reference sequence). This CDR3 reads CASSLIPIAGGPRETQYF.

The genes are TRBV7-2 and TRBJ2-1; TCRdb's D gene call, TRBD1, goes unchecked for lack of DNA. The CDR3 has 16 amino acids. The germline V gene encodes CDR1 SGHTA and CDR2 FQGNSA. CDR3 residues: CASTHSHGAAGNEQFF. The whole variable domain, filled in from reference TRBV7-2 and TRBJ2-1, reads GAGVSQSPSNKVTEKGKDVELRCDPISGHTALYWYRQSLGQGLEFLIYFQGNSAPDKSGLPSDRFSAERTGGSVSTLTIQRTQQEDSAVYLCASTHSHGAAGNEQFFGPGTRLTVL.

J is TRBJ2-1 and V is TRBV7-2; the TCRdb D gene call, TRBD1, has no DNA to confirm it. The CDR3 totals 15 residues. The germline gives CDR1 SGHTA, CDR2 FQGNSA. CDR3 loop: CASSLDVGARNEQFF.

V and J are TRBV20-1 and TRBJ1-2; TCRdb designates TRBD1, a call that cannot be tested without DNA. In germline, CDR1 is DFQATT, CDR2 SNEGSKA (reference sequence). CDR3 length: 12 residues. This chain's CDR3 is CSARPRDYGYTF.

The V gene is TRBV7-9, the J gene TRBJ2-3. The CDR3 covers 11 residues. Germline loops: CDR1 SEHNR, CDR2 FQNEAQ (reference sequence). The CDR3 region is CARWLGNTQYF.

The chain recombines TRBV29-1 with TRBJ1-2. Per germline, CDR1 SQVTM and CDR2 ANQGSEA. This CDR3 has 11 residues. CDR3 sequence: CSVGQTYGYTF.

The CDR3 spells CASSLVGQREYEQYF. V and J are TRBV7-6 and TRBJ2-7; TCRdb's D gene call, TRBD2, goes unchecked for lack of DNA. Looked up from germline, CDR1 is SGHVS and CDR2 is FNYEAQ. This CDR3 spans 15 amino acids.